One sample yielded the 6 T cell receptor beta chains listed below, sequenced in a study of T cell clones after liver transplantation. Produced via immunoSEQ multiplex PCR; TCRdb's table is partial and in-frame only. The data show about 74,000 clones, over 70% seen once. Sequenced here: CD4+ T cells from blood, sampled before liver transplant. These receptor sequences come from a human donor who received a liver transplant.

This chain joins TRBV5-1 and TRBJ2-5; 13 bases fit TRBD2. The germline V gene encodes CDR1 SGHRS and CDR2 YFSETQ. V was pared by 7 bases and J by 2 bases, with 17 bases of the junction left unmatched. The CDR3 runs 19 residues. As DNA, the CDR3 is TGCGCCAGCTCTCCTCGGGGGACTAGCGGGGCCGTTTTACAAGAGACCCAGTACTTC. This gives the protein CASSPRGTSGAVLQETQYF. Filled out from reference TRBV5-1 and TRBJ2-5, the complete variable domain reads KAGVTQTPRYLIKTRGQQVTLSCSPISGHRSVSWYQQTPGQGLQFLFEYFSETQRNKGNFPGRFSGRQFSNSRSEMNVSTLELGDSALYLCASSPRGTSGAVLQETQYFGPGTRLLVL.

V and J are TRBV18 and TRBJ2-2, with TRBD1 matching over 9 bases. Germline V gives CDR1 KGHSH, CDR2 LQKENI. This CDR3 has 16 amino acids. Trimming cost V 3 bases and J 5 bases; bases outside gene matches: 7. This CDR3 is CASSPLGQGGTGELFF. The CDR3 DNA reads as TGTGCCAGCTCACCGTTGGGACAGGGAGGAACCGGGGAGCTGTTTTTT.

This clone was counted many times. The gene calls are TRBV4-3 and TRBJ1-4; D gene ambiguous. Per the germline V gene, CDR1 is LGHNA and CDR2 is YSLEER. Between the trimmed V and J ends, which lost 2 bases and 8 bases, there was a span of 18 bases. CDR3 size: 16 residues. The DNA of the CDR3 is TGCGCCAGCAGCCAAAGCATGTCGCGTTGGACCGAAAAACTGTTTTTT. It yields the protein CASSQSMSRWTEKLFF.

The chain links TRBV5-1 to TRBJ2-7, with 13 bases identical to TRBD2. Trimming removed 4 bases from V and 4 bases from J; junction bases left unmatched: 8. Germline V lookup: CDR1 SGHRS, CDR2 YFSETQ. The CDR3 loop spans 16 amino acids. The CDR3 protein is CASSRGLAGAYYEQYF. The CDR3 DNA follows: TGCGCCAGCAGCCGCGGACTAGCGGGGGCCTATTACGAGCAGTACTTC. Full variable domain (rest looked up from reference TRBV5-1 and TRBJ2-7): KAGVTQTPRYLIKTRGQQVTLSCSPISGHRSVSWYQQTPGQGLQFLFEYFSETQRNKGNFPGRFSGRQFSNSRSEMNVSTLELGDSALYLCASSRGLAGAYYEQYFGPGTRLTVT.

CDR3 sequence reads: CASSLVSGGPYEQYF. DNA of the CDR3: TGTGCCAGCAGCTTGGTATCGGGTGGACCTTACGAGCAGTACTTC. J is TRBJ2-7 and V is TRBV5-4; no clear D gene. The germline gives CDR1 SGHNT, CDR2 YYREEE (reference sequence). The CDR3 sequence is 15 residues long. Trimming stripped 0 bases from V and 4 bases from J, with 14 bases between. Based on the CDR3 plus reference TRBV5-4 and TRBJ2-7, the full variable domain is ETGVTQSPTHLIKTRGQQVTLRCSSQSGHNTVSWYQQALGQGPQFIFQYYREEENGRGNFPPRFSGLQFPNYSSELNVNALELDDSALYLCASSLVSGGPYEQYFGPGTRLTVT.

The chain recombines TRBV14 with TRBJ1-1; D gene uncertain. The CDR3 is 13 amino acids. Germline CDR1 is SGHDN and CDR2 is FVKESK. Trimming removed 1 base from V and 0 bases from J, with 3 bases in between. The CDR3 nucleotides are TGTGCCAGCAGCCAAGGAGTGAACACTGAAGCTTTCTTT. Protein: CASSQGVNTEAFF.